This entry lists 5 T cell receptor beta chains sequenced from one sample in a study of T cell responses to AZD1222 COVID-19 vaccine. Measured with immunoSEQ multiplex PCR; TCRdb has only the in-frame clones, and not every one. The profile shows nearly 35,000 clones, 80% to 90% of them singletons. The sequencing here drew on peripheral blood, taken 28 days after the second AZD1222 dose. These receptors all come from an adult who received the AZD1222 COVID-19 vaccine.

This clone was observed a single time. The V gene is TRBV18, the J gene TRBJ2-2; 15 nucleotides agree with TRBD2. The CDR3 spans 17 residues. J was trimmed by 7 bases and V by 3 bases; bases with no gene match: 6. Germline lookup yields CDR1 KGHSH and CDR2 LQKENI. The CDR3 sequence: CASSPGLAGGPGGELFF. DNA for the CDR3: TGTGCCAGCTCACCGGGACTAGCGGGAGGCCCCGGCGGGGAGCTGTTTTTT. Looking up the rest from reference TRBV18 and TRBJ2-2 gives the full variable domain: NAGVMQNPRHLVRRRGQEARLRCSPMKGHSHVYWYRQLPEEGLKFMVYLQKENIIDESGMPKERFSAEFPKEGPSILRIQQVVRGDSAAYFCASSPGLAGGPGGELFFGEGSRLTVL.

The CDR3 here is CASSRNVGSGNTIYF. CDR3 in DNA: TGTGCCAGCAGCCGAAATGTCGGCTCTGGAAACACCATATATTTT. This chain joins TRBV7-9 and TRBJ1-3; D is ambiguous. V lost 5 bases, J lost 0 bases, and 11 bases lay in between. The CDR3 sequence is 15 residues long. Germline loops: CDR1 SEHNR, CDR2 FQNEAQ (reference sequence). Variable domain in full (rest from reference TRBV7-9 and TRBJ1-3): DTGVSQNPRHKITKRGQNVTFRCDPISEHNRLYWYRQTLGQGPEFLTYFQNEAQLEKSRLLSDRFSAERPKGSFSTLEIQRTEQGDSAMYLCASSRNVGSGNTIYFGEGSWLTVV.

The chain has TRBV12-3 or TRBV12-4 and TRBJ1-1; maybe TRBD1 (5 bases). The V end was cut by 8 bases, the J end by 11 bases, with 15 bases between. CDR3 size: 11 residues. Here the CDR3 reads CASGRGREAFF. Written as DNA, the CDR3 is TGTGCCAGCGGGCGGGGACGAGAGGCTTTCTTT.

V gene TRBV10-1 combines with J gene TRBJ1-2; TRBD1 is a possible D gene (6 bases). V gave up 2 bases and J gave up 4 bases, with 8 bases separating them. The CDR3 covers 13 residues. Per germline, CDR1 WNHNN and CDR2 SYGVQD (reference sequence). The CDR3 DNA reads TGCGCCAGCAGTGAGGCAGGGGTCTATGGCTACACCTTC. Protein product: CASSEAGVYGYTF.

This clone was observed a single time. CDR3 amino acids: CASSYGQGRNTEAFF. The CDR3 DNA sequence: TGCGCCAGCAGCTACGGACAGGGGAGAAACACTGAAGCTTTCTTT. This sequence joins TRBV5-1 and TRBJ1-1, with TRBD1 matching 9 bases. CDR3 length equals 15 residues. Germline V gene data show CDR1 as SGHRS and CDR2 as YFSETQ. Trimming removed 3 bases from V and 2 bases from J; junction bases left unmatched: 5.